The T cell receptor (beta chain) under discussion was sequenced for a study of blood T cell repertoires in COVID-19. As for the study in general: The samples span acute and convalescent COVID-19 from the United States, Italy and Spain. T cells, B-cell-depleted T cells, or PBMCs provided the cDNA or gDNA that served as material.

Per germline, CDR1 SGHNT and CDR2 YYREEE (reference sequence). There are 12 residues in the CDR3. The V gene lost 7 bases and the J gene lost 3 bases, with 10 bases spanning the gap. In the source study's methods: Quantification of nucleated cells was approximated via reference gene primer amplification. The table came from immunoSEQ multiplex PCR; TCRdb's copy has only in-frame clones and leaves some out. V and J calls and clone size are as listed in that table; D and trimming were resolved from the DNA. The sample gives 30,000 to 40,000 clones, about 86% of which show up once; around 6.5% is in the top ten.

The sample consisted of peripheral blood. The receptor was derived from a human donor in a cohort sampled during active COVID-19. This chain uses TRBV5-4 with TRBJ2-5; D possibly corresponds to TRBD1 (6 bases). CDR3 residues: CASGGQKETQYF. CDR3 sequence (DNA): TGTGCCAGCGGCGGACAGAAAGAGACCCAGTACTTC.